The 29 T cell receptor beta chains below come from one sample, sequenced in a study of CD8 T cells in Susac syndrome. Random-hexamer reverse transcription was applied to roughly 0.5 to 1 ug RNA. TCRdb re-called the immunoSEQ multiplex PCR reads with MiXCR, one entry per CDR3 protein. The sample has roughly 140,000 distinct CDR3 sequences; around 95% are singletons. Material for sequencing was CD8+ T cells from PBMCs. The receptors originated from a human donor with multiple sclerosis.

The chain has TRBV7-9 and TRBJ2-3; 11 bases are a match to TRBD2. This CDR3 is 17 amino acids long. V gave up 5 bases and J gave up 2 bases; unmatched junction bases: 9. In germline, CDR1 is SEHNR, CDR2 FQNEAQ (reference sequence). CDR3 bases: TGTGCCAGCAGCCCACCCGTAGCGGGGGGGCCCACAGATACGCAGTATTTT. Its translation is CASSPPVAGGPTDTQYF.

V usage is TRBV25-1 and J usage is TRBJ2-1; D might be TRBD1 (5 bases). Germline V gives CDR1 MGHDK, CDR2 SYGVNS. V gave up 3 bases and J gave up 8 bases, with 14 bases separating them. The CDR3 is made up of 14 amino acids. The CDR3 region has the DNA TGTGCCAGCAGTGACGAAGGGGTCTCATATGAGCAGTTCTTC. Amino acid sequence: CASSDEGVSYEQFF.

The chain carries TRBV2 and TRBJ2-1, with D uncertain. The CDR3 runs to 12 residues. V was shortened by 6 bases and J by 6 bases, with 9 bases between the two germline ends. Germline values: CDR1 SNHLY, CDR2 FYNNEI. The CDR3 coding sequence is TGTGCCAGCAGCCCTCTAGGCAATGAGCAGTTCTTC. It encodes CASSPLGNEQFF.

The chain carries TRBV5-6 and TRBJ1-1, with a weak D call TRBD1 (6 bases). CDR1 and CDR2 from the germline V gene are SGHDT and YYEEEE. The CDR3 contains 13 residues. V dropped 4 bases and J dropped 3 bases, with 10 bases sitting between them. The CDR3 sequence is CASSVAGDTEAFF. In DNA form, the CDR3 reads TGTGCCAGCAGCGTCGCAGGGGACACTGAAGCTTTCTTT.

The chain employs TRBV23-1 and TRBJ2-2, with TRBD1 as a possible D gene (5 bases). TRBV23-1 is annotated as an ORF whose role is uncertain. The CDR3 has 15 residues. V was shortened by 9 bases and J by 0 bases, with 14 bases between the two germline ends. The DNA of the CDR3 is TGCGCCAGTACGTACAGGCTCGCGAACACCGGGGAGCTGTTTTTT. Encoded protein: CASTYRLANTGELFF.

The chain employs TRBV7-6 and TRBJ1-2, with 9 bases aligning to TRBD1. The V gene's germline CDR1 is SGHVS and CDR2 FNYEAQ. The junction had 9 bases not matched to a gene; V was cut back by 5 bases and J by 8 bases. The CDR3 totals 14 residues. The CDR3: CASSPYDRGSGYTF. CDR3 bases: TGTGCCAGCAGCCCATACGACAGGGGGTCCGGCTACACCTTC.

V gene TRBV29-1 combines with J gene TRBJ1-5; D is undetermined. V was pared by 6 bases and J by 4 bases, with 13 bases between. The CDR3 runs 13 residues. Per germline, CDR1 SQVTM and CDR2 ANQGSEA. CDR3 sequence: CSVVSDWNQPQHF. The DNA of the CDR3 is TGCAGCGTCGTATCAGACTGGAATCAGCCCCAGCATTTT.

The genes are TRBV29-1 and TRBJ2-1, with 7 positions matching TRBD1. With V trimmed by 1 base and J by 7 bases, 10 bases remained unmatched. Germline lookup yields CDR1 SQVTM and CDR2 ANQGSEA. The CDR3 spans 15 residues. CDR3 loop: CSVEGGRGISNEQFF. CDR3 bases: TGCAGCGTTGAAGGGGGCAGGGGGATATCAAATGAGCAGTTCTTC.

The V call is TRBV20-1, the J call TRBJ2-3; 8 positions agree with TRBD2. The CDR3 loop spans 14 amino acids. Germline loops: CDR1 DFQATT, CDR2 SNEGSKA (reference sequence). V shed 3 bases and J 0 bases; nucleotides not matched to a gene: 2. CDR3 nucleotide sequence: TGCAGTGCTAGCGGGGGGGAAAGCACAGATACGCAGTATTTT. This codes for CSASGGESTDTQYF.

The rearrangement links TRBV20-1 to TRBJ2-4; TRBD1 matches at 7 bases. The CDR3 totals 17 residues. The trim removed 4 bases at V and 2 bases at J, leaving 14 bases unmatched. Germline loops: CDR1 DFQATT, CDR2 SNEGSKA (reference sequence). The CDR3 protein is CSAKTLTQDRTKNIQYF. In DNA form, the CDR3 reads TGCAGTGCTAAAACCCTAACTCAGGACAGGACCAAAAACATTCAGTACTTC.

The chain uses TRBV11-2 and TRBJ2-7, with D possibly TRBD1 on 6 matching bases. CDR1 and CDR2 from the germline V gene are SGHAT and FQNNGV. This CDR3 region has 13 residues. The V end lost 5 bases, the J end lost 4 bases, and 12 bases lay between the germline ends. In nucleotides, the CDR3 is TGTGCCAGCAGCCCCGCAGGGGTGTACGAGCAGTACTTC. This encodes CASSPAGVYEQYF.

This rearrangement joins TRBV20-1 to TRBJ1-2, with 7 bases that match TRBD1. Per the germline V gene, CDR1 is DFQATT and CDR2 is SNEGSKA (reference sequence). The J segment lost 3 bases and the V segment lost 3 bases, leaving 10 bases of the junction unmatched. There are 15 residues in the CDR3. Here the CDR3 reads CSARLSGGVHYGYTF. The DNA of the CDR3 is TGCAGTGCTAGGCTTTCAGGGGGGGTTCACTATGGCTACACCTTC.

DNA for the CDR3: TGCAGCGTCAGGGGTGGTTCACAGGATACGCAGTATTTT. It yields the protein CSVRGGSQDTQYF. V is TRBV29-1 and J is TRBJ2-3; a weak D match, TRBD1 (6 bases). The CDR3 sequence is 13 residues long. Germline CDR1 SQVTM, CDR2 ANQGSEA. V was trimmed by 6 bases and J by 6 bases, leaving 16 bases between them.

The CDR3 nucleotides are TGTGCCAGCAGCGTAGGGAGCTTTAGCAATCAGCCCCAGCATTTT. Protein: CASSVGSFSNQPQHF. J is TRBJ1-5 and V is TRBV9; D is uncertain. Germline V gene data show CDR1 as SGDLS and CDR2 as YYNGEE. CDR3 size: 15 residues. Deletions cut 0 bases from V and 0 bases from J, with 7 bases between.

The chain joins TRBV20-1 to TRBJ2-7; D remains unclear. The ends were cut back, 0 bases at V and 4 bases at J, with 19 bases in the middle. CDR1 DFQATT and CDR2 SNEGSKA come from the germline V gene (reference sequence). This CDR3 region has 16 residues. The CDR3 sequence is CSARDEGSLSPYEQYF. In DNA, the CDR3 is TGCAGTGCTAGAGATGAAGGTAGCCTGAGCCCTTACGAGCAGTACTTC.

The V call is TRBV2, the J call TRBJ2-7; D is uncertain. Germline V CDR1 and CDR2: SNHLY, FYNNEI. V gave up 7 bases and J gave up 3 bases, with 4 bases separating them. The CDR3 runs to 10 residues. CDR3 protein: CASNRYEQYF. CDR3 DNA sequence: TGTGCCAGCAATCGCTACGAGCAGTACTTC.

The rearrangement uses TRBV5-1 and TRBJ2-7; D unclear. The length of the CDR3 is 13 residues. The germline V gene encodes CDR1 SGHRS and CDR2 YFSETQ. Trimming removed 0 bases at V and 6 bases at J, with 10 bases between. CDR3 sequence (DNA): TGCGCCAGCAGCTTGGCCTATGGCCCCGAGCAGTACTTC. Its translation is CASSLAYGPEQYF.

The chain is built from TRBV7-9 and TRBJ2-3; 9 nucleotides agree with TRBD1. This CDR3 contains 17 residues. Germline assignment: CDR1 SEHNR and CDR2 FQNEAQ (reference sequence). Losses at the gene ends were 6 bases for V and 0 bases for J; bases not matched to a gene: 10. The CDR3, as DNA: TGTGCCAGCAGAACTCGACAGGGGGGATCTAGCACAGATACGCAGTATTTT. Translation gives CASRTRQGGSSTDTQYF.

The chain combines TRBV7-6 with TRBJ2-7, with no clear D. Deletions cut 5 bases from V and 5 bases from J, with 13 bases between. CDR1 and CDR2 (germline): SGHVS, FNYEAQ. This CDR3 is built from 13 residues. CDR3 residues: CASSVGAWNEQYF. CDR3 nucleotide sequence: TGTGCCAGCAGCGTCGGAGCATGGAACGAGCAGTACTTC.

This chain joins TRBV12-3 or TRBV12-4 and TRBJ2-4; D is tentatively TRBD1 or TRBD2 (6 bases each). The CDR3 is made up of 11 amino acids. Trimming removed 8 bases from V and 9 bases from J, with 11 bases in between. The CDR3 sequence is CASQKGGIQYF. CDR3 nucleotide sequence: TGTGCCAGCCAAAAGGGGGGCATTCAGTACTTC.

CDR3 sequence (DNA): TGTGCCAGCAGTGGCCTTAAGGGTTGGGGTGTATGGGATACGCAGTATTTT. This translates into CASSGLKGWGVWDTQYF. The chain is built from TRBV25-1 and TRBJ2-3; D remains ambiguous. V lost 4 bases and J lost 6, with 23 bases in between. Germline V lookup: CDR1 MGHDK, CDR2 SYGVNS. The CDR3 has 17 amino acids.

The chain employs TRBV13 and TRBJ2-1; D remains ambiguous. V lost 5 bases, J lost 7 bases, and 15 bases lay in between. The CDR3 is 14 amino acids. In germline, CDR1 is PRHDT, CDR2 FYEKMQ (reference sequence). CDR3 sequence reads: CASSPRVPLNEQFF. CDR3 nucleotide sequence: TGTGCCAGCAGCCCCCGTGTCCCCCTTAATGAGCAGTTCTTC.

The gene calls are TRBV2 and TRBJ2-7; the D is unclear. Germline-derived CDR1 and CDR2 are SNHLY and FYNNEI. Trimming left V 7 bases short and J 2 bases short, with 6 bases between. This CDR3 comprises 11 residues. CDR3 nucleotide sequence: TGTGCCAGCACCCGCACCTACGAGCAGTACTTC. This sequence encodes CASTRTYEQYF.

This chain connects TRBV21-1 to TRBJ1-5. TRBV21-1 represents a pseudogene. The CDR3 runs to 14 residues. CDR3 coding DNA: TGTGCCAGCTGGCTGGCGGGTATCAATCAGCCCCAGCATTTT. This translates into CASWLAGINQPQHF.

This chain joins TRBV7-9 and TRBJ2-1; a weak D match, TRBD1 (6 bases). The CDR3 is 13 residues long. The germline V gene has CDR1 SEHNR and CDR2 FQNEAQ (reference sequence). The germline V and J ends were trimmed by 3 bases and 8 bases, with 11 bases remaining between them. CDR3 nucleotides: TGTGCCAGCAGCTTCCTACAGGGCGATGAGCAGTTCTTC. It yields the protein CASSFLQGDEQFF.

The V call is TRBV30, the J call TRBJ2-3, with D tentatively TRBD2 (5 bases). The V end lost 4 bases, the J end lost 8 bases, and 13 bases lay between the germline ends. The CDR3 is 12 amino acids. Germline CDR1 GTSNPN, CDR2 SVGIG (reference sequence). Here the CDR3 DNA reads TGTGCCTGGACCCTGGACGAGGGTACGCAGTATTTT. Translating gives CAWTLDEGTQYF.

CDR3 protein: CASSPNSRSGNTIYF. In DNA, the CDR3 is TGTGCCAGCAGCCCTAACTCCCGCTCTGGAAACACCATATATTTT. The chain is built from TRBV12-3 or TRBV12-4 and TRBJ1-3; D unresolved. The V gene lost 6 bases and the J gene lost 0 bases, with 12 bases spanning the gap. The CDR3 is 15 residues long.

This chain joins TRBV3-1 and TRBJ1-4; tentative D call: TRBD1 (6 bases). This CDR3 region has 15 residues. V lost 1 base, J lost 10 bases, and 16 bases lay in between. The V gene's germline CDR1 is LGHDT and CDR2 YNNKEL (reference sequence). DNA of the CDR3: TGTGCCAGCAGCCAAGTTAAACAGGGAGTGGGAAAACTGTTTTTT. It codes for CASSQVKQGVGKLFF.

In its sample, this clonotype was seen once. The rearrangement uses TRBV5-4 and TRBJ1-2; 9 bases agree with TRBD1. CDR1 is SGHNT and CDR2 is YYREEE in the germline V gene (reference sequence). The CDR3 is 14 residues long. V lost 8 bases to trimming and J lost 8 bases; unmatched junction nucleotides: 13. The CDR3 sequence is CASISQGAVEGYTF. The CDR3 coding sequence is TGTGCCAGTATCTCACAGGGGGCGGTGGAAGGCTACACCTTC.